These 10 T cell receptor beta chains came from one sample sequenced in a study of blood T cells in healthy people across ages. The use of a sample-barcoded 5' primer and a J-beta primer mix characterized a second PCR of roughly 6 to 11 cycles. In TCRdb, the 5' RACE reads were re-called with MiXCR into one record per CDR3 protein. The sample carries more than 600,000 distinct CDR3 sequences, 20% to 25% recorded once. These data were also reused for a study on T cells of mothers and their children.

Sequencing was done on a sample of blood. These receptors were obtained from a boy aged 5-17 years in good health.

This clonotype was found a few times. The gene calls are TRBV18 and TRBJ2-7; 10 bases match TRBD2. The ends lost 4 bases at V and 2 bases at J; junction bases unmatched: 5. Germline loops: CDR1 KGHSH, CDR2 LQKENI. There are 15 residues in the CDR3. Here the CDR3 DNA reads TGTGCCAGCTCACAAGCTAGCGGGAGAACCTACGAGCAGTACTTC. This translates into CASSQASGRTYEQYF.

V gene TRBV7-9 combines with J gene TRBJ2-5; the D gene could be TRBD1 or TRBD2 (5 bases each). V was shortened by 3 bases and J by 3 bases, with 14 bases between the two germline ends. Germline V gives CDR1 SEHNR, CDR2 FQNEAQ (reference sequence). CDR3 length: 15 residues. CDR3 sequence: CASSFFGTGKETQYF. CDR3 in DNA: TGTGCCAGCAGCTTCTTCGGGACGGGGAAAGAGACCCAGTACTTC.

The chain uses TRBV29-1 and TRBJ2-2; D is unresolved. The CDR3 runs to 12 residues. Germline CDR1 SQVTM, CDR2 ANQGSEA. Trimming pared 0 bases from V and 1 base from J, leaving 0 bases between. For the CDR3, the DNA is TGCAGCGTTGAAGAGAACACCGGGGAGCTGTTTTTT. It translates to CSVEENTGELFF.

The chain employs TRBV19 and TRBJ1-5; 10 bases agree with TRBD1. Germline V gene data show CDR1 as LNHDA and CDR2 as SQIVND (reference sequence). The CDR3 runs 18 residues. The V segment lost 4 bases and the J segment 0 bases; nucleotides outside the gene matches: 9. The CDR3 sequence is CASSKDRGMAYSNQPQHF. CDR3 nucleotides: TGTGCCAGTAGTAAGGACAGGGGGATGGCTTATAGCAATCAGCCCCAGCATTTT.

In this sample, this clonotype turned up once. V usage is TRBV27 and J usage is TRBJ1-6; the match to TRBD1 covers 10 bases. CDR3 size: 19 residues. Germline CDR1 reads MNHEY; CDR2 reads SMNVEV (reference sequence). Germline trimming cut 6 bases from V and 5 bases from J; bases unmatched to any gene: 16. Written as DNA, the CDR3 is TGTGCCAGCAGCCGTTCACCGGGACAGGGGCACTTTGATAATTCACCCCTCCACTTT. Translated: CASSRSPGQGHFDNSPLHF.

V gene TRBV11-2 combines with J gene TRBJ2-1; possibly TRBD2 for D (6 bases). V was clipped by 4 bases and J by 15 bases, with 16 bases between them. Germline V CDR1 and CDR2: SGHAT, FQNNGV. The CDR3 spans 12 residues. Written as DNA, the CDR3 is TGTGCCAGCAGCTCAACGAGACTAGAGTGGTTCTTC. It encodes CASSSTRLEWFF.

The chain has TRBV12-3 or TRBV12-4 and TRBJ2-1; 7 bases align to TRBD1. CDR3 length: 15 amino acids. V dropped 7 bases and J dropped 4; count of bases not matched to a gene: 10. The CDR3 is CASNENRDRYNEQFF. The DNA of the CDR3 is TGTGCCAGCAATGAGAACCGGGACAGATACAATGAGCAGTTCTTC.

The chain joins TRBV6-2 or TRBV6-3 to TRBJ2-3; D may be TRBD1 (6 bases). V lost 1 base to trimming and J lost 2 bases, with 10 bases between them. The CDR3 has 15 amino acids. Germline values: CDR1 MNHEY, CDR2 SVGEGT. The CDR3 reads CASSYFRGTTDTQYF. In DNA form, the CDR3 reads TGTGCCAGCAGTTACTTCAGGGGAACCACAGATACGCAGTATTTT.

The chain carries TRBV6-5 and TRBJ2-5; TRBD2 agrees at 11 bases. Matching the DNA end better, TRBJ2-7 makes the J call doubtful. This CDR3 contains 17 residues. The V gene's germline CDR1 is MNHEY and CDR2 SVGAGI. The CDR3 reads CASSYRASGRQAYEQYF. The DNA for the CDR3 is TGTGCCAGCAGTTACCGGGCTAGCGGGAGGCAGGCCTACGAGCAGTACTTC.

This chain connects TRBV11-1 to TRBJ2-1; D tentatively fits TRBD1 or TRBD2 (5 bases each). This CDR3 comprises 19 residues. V lost 5 bases and J 0 bases, leaving 23 bases between the germline ends. Germline lookup yields CDR1 SGHAT and CDR2 FQDESV (reference sequence). CDR3 nucleotide sequence: TGTGCCAGCAGCCTCCCCCGTGTACGGGACGGGCCCTCCTACAATGAGCAGTTCTTC. Its translation is CASSLPRVRDGPSYNEQFF.